This TCR beta chain was captured by sequencing in a study of T cells in Graves' hyperthyroidism and ophthalmopathy. The V end lost 4 bases, the J end lost 2 bases, and 9 bases lay between the germline ends. This CDR3 region has 15 residues. Germline CDR1 is LGHDT and CDR2 is YNNKEL (reference sequence). RNA transcripts were the template for amplifying TCR beta CDR3 regions. First-round RT-PCR with HTBI primers amplified the TCR CDR3 region. One entry per CDR3 protein results from TCRdb running MiXCR on the multiplex PCR reads. In the table there are 600,000 to 900,000 distinct CDR3 sequences, less than 20% of which are singletons.

Sequenced material: blood. This chain links TRBV3-1 with TRBJ2-6; D tentatively reads TRBD1 or TRBD2 (5 bases each). This receptor was taken from a man aged 18 to 29 with Graves' hyperthyroidism. CDR3 in amino acids: CASSPWDAGANVLTF. The CDR3 DNA sequence: TGTGCCAGCAGCCCATGGGACGCTGGGGCCAACGTCCTGACTTTC.